A selection of T cell receptor beta chains follows, all from one sample in a study of blood T cell repertoires in COVID-19. Measured with immunoSEQ multiplex PCR; TCRdb has only the in-frame clones, and not every one. The table lists around 180,000 clones, more than 75% of them singletons, with 3.5% to 4.5% in the top ten. Sample: peripheral blood. Receptors originate from a human donor in a cohort sampled during active COVID-19. CDR3s include the opening cysteine and the closing phenylalanine or tryptophan. Fields, in order: CDR3 DNA, CDR3 protein, D gene, J gene, V gene, clone size. The D gene is left open where the match is weak. Clone size is shown for a subset of rows, as once, few, many or a class of expanded clone.

TGTGCCAGTAGTACGCGACAGGGTTTGGCTGGAAACACCATATATTTT CASSTRQGLAGNTIYF TRBD1 TRBJ1-3 TRBV19 -
TGTGCCAGCAGCCAAGATCTTGCTAGCGGGAGGCAAGAGCAGTACTTC CASSQDLASGRQEQYF TRBD2 TRBJ2-7 TRBV3-1/TRBV3-2 -
TGTGCCAGCAGCCCCAGACTAGCTGCTCCTTACGAGCAGTACTTC CASSPRLAAPYEQYF TRBD2 TRBJ2-7 TRBV5-8 once
TGTGCCAGTGGACAGAACAACAATGGCTACACCTTC CASGQNNNGYTF - TRBJ1-2 TRBV2 -
TGTGCCACCACTTCCCTTGAGACAGGGGAGAATCAGCCCCAGCATTTT CATTSLETGENQPQHF TRBD1 TRBJ1-5 TRBV6-6 -
TGCGCCAGCAGCTTGGACAGGGCTAGAGGAGCTTTCTTT CASSLDRARGAFF - TRBJ1-1 TRBV5-1 -
TGTGCCAGCAGCGTTAGCGGGAGGAACACCGGGGAGCTGTTTTTT CASSVSGRNTGELFF TRBD2 TRBJ2-2 TRBV9 -
TGTGCCATCAGCCAGGGATCTCGCAATCAGCCCCAGCATTTT CAISQGSRNQPQHF - TRBJ1-5 TRBV10-3 -
TGTGCCAGCAGTTACGTCGGCTACGAGCAGTACTTC CASSYVGYEQYF - TRBJ2-7 TRBV6-2/TRBV6-3 -
TGTGCCAGCAGCCAACAACCCGGGGTGCGGGAGCAGTACTTC CASSQQPGVREQYF - TRBJ2-7 TRBV6-6 -
TGTGCCAGTAGTCAGCGGACAGGGGGCCTCGCTGAAGCTTTCTTT CASSQRTGGLAEAFF TRBD1 TRBJ1-1 TRBV19 -
TGCGCCAGCAGCATGAGCGGGGGAGGAGAGACCCAGTACTTC CASSMSGGGETQYF TRBD2 TRBJ2-5 TRBV4-1 -
TGTGCCAGAAGCCCGTGGACAGGGGAGGGTATTTTTGGCTCACCCCTCCACTTT CARSPWTGEGIFGSPLHF TRBD1 TRBJ1-6 TRBV5-3 -
TGTGCCAGCAGCTTAGCGATAGGGACAGGGGGCTTATATAGCAATCAGCCCCAGCATTTT CASSLAIGTGGLYSNQPQHF TRBD1 TRBJ1-5 TRBV7-8 -
TGTGCCAGCAGTGTGGGACAGCCCTACGAGCAGTACTTC CASSVGQPYEQYF TRBD1 TRBJ2-7 TRBV2 -
TGTGCCAGCAGCCTGACTGGTCGGGGCAATGAGCAGTTCTTC CASSLTGRGNEQFF - TRBJ2-1 TRBV3-1/TRBV3-2 -
TGTGCCAGCAGTTCCCAAACAGCGAACACCGGGGAGCTGTTTTTT CASSSQTANTGELFF - TRBJ2-2 TRBV25-1 -